The entry that follows covers one T cell receptor (beta chain) sequence. The data stem from a study of blood T cell repertoires in COVID-19. Study information: T cells, B-cell-depleted T cells, or PBMCs supplied cDNA or gDNA.

Original analysis: Amplification with reference gene primers provided the estimates of nucleated cell counts. Measured with immunoSEQ multiplex PCR; TCRdb has only the in-frame clones, and not every one. V, J and clone size were drawn from that table, and D and trimming were deduced from the DNA. There are around 300,000 clones in the sample; about 89% occur only once, and about 2.6% lies in the top ten. Germline values: CDR1 ENHRY, CDR2 SYGVKD. The J segment lost 0 bases and the V segment lost 6 bases, leaving 6 bases of the junction unmatched. This CDR3 has 16 residues. The J gene is TRBJ1-1, the V gene TRBV10-3, with TRBD1 matching over 11 bases. The sequence derives from a woman aged 18-35 years who had recovered from COVID-19. Sequencing was done on a sample of PBMCs or T cells enriched from blood (not recorded which). Here the CDR3 reads CAISQGTGGMNTEAFF. In DNA, the CDR3 is TGTGCCATCAGCCAAGGGACAGGGGGGATGAACACTGAAGCTTTCTTT.